The 22 T cell receptor beta chains listed next were all sequenced from one sample in a study of cytomegalovirus exposure and HLA in healthy donors. Both 60 Vbeta primers and 13 Jbeta primers went into the PCR. The protocol was immunoSEQ multiplex PCR, while the TCRdb copy is restricted to in-frame clones and leaves out a portion. The data contain some 120,000 clones, around 77% of them singletons. The sample was PBMCs. The receptors come from a young man in good health and CMV-seronegative.

This clone was observed a single time. This rearrangement joins TRBV4-1 to TRBJ1-5; TRBD1 matches at 7 bases. The CDR3 runs to 16 residues. The trim removed 0 bases at V and 6 bases at J, leaving 8 bases unmatched. Germline CDR1 and CDR2: MGHRA and YSYEKL. The CDR3 region has the DNA TGCGCCAGCAGCCAAGACCACCGACAGGGAGGTCAGCCCCAGCATTTT. This gives the protein CASSQDHRQGGQPQHF.

The chain links TRBV7-2 to TRBJ1-2; unclear D gene. Germline assignment: CDR1 SGHTA and CDR2 FQGNSA. V gave up 2 bases and J gave up 4 bases, with 11 bases separating them. CDR3 length equals 14 residues. The CDR3 nucleotides read TGTGCCAGCAGCTTAAGAGGCAAATCCTATGGCTACACCTTC. Its protein product is CASSLRGKSYGYTF.

This clone occurred a few times. The genes are TRBV5-1 and TRBJ1-1; D remains ambiguous. Germline V gene sequence: CDR1 SGHRS, CDR2 YFSETQ. The CDR3 length is 17 residues. V lost 4 bases, J lost 0 bases, and 19 bases lay in between. DNA for the CDR3: TGCGCCAGCAGCCCTAGCGGTCCTTTCTCGATGAACACTGAAGCTTTCTTT. Encoded protein: CASSPSGPFSMNTEAFF.

The gene calls are TRBV5-1 and TRBJ1-1; D possibly corresponds to TRBD1 (6 bases). V gave up 4 bases and J gave up 2 bases, with 12 bases separating them. Germline-derived CDR1 and CDR2 are SGHRS and YFSETQ. CDR3 length: 14 residues. The CDR3 DNA reads TGCGCCAGCAGCCGAGGACAGTTAAACACTGAAGCTTTCTTT. Amino acids: CASSRGQLNTEAFF.

The V call is TRBV7-9, the J call TRBJ2-5, with D unclear. The V and J ends lost 6 bases and 1 base respectively, with 12 bases between them. The CDR3 has 14 residues. The germline V gene has CDR1 SEHNR and CDR2 FQNEAQ (reference sequence). CDR3 residues: CASRRSAAQETQYF. CDR3 in DNA: TGTGCCAGCAGGAGGTCGGCAGCCCAAGAGACCCAGTACTTC.

The J gene is TRBJ2-7, the V gene TRBV7-9; possible D gene TRBD2, 5 bases. This CDR3 is built from 16 residues. V dropped 4 bases and J dropped 3 bases, with 19 bases sitting between them. CDR1 is SEHNR and CDR2 is FQNEAQ in the germline V gene (reference sequence). The CDR3 DNA follows: TGTGCCAGCAGCTCCTTCCCCCGGGGAAGAAACTACGAGCAGTACTTC. It translates to CASSSFPRGRNYEQYF.

The chain carries TRBV6-5 and TRBJ2-7, with a weak D call TRBD1 (6 bases). Germline V gene sequence: CDR1 MNHEY, CDR2 SVGAGI. The V end lost 6 bases, the J end lost 6 bases, and 9 bases lay between the germline ends. CDR3 length: 11 amino acids. CDR3 loop: CASRGQLEQYF. The CDR3 DNA reads TGTGCCAGCAGGGGACAACTCGAGCAGTACTTC.

The V call is TRBV15, the J call TRBJ1-6, with 11 bases fitting TRBD1. The CDR3 is 15 amino acids. With 2 bases clipped from V and 10 bases from J, the junction kept 4 bases outside the gene matches. Germline assignment: CDR1 LNHNV and CDR2 YYDKDF (reference sequence). Here the CDR3 reads CATSRKGQGDSPLHF. The CDR3 DNA reads as TGTGCCACCAGCAGAAAGGGACAGGGGGACTCACCCCTCCACTTT.

The chain carries TRBV5-1 and TRBJ1-1; the D is unclear. This CDR3 is built from 13 residues. Germline V CDR1 and CDR2: SGHRS, YFSETQ. V was shortened by 6 bases and J by 1 base, with 10 bases between the two germline ends. Here the CDR3 reads CASKEVSNTEAFF. DNA of the CDR3: TGCGCCAGCAAGGAGGTCTCGAACACTGAAGCTTTCTTT.

V is TRBV4-3 and J is TRBJ2-5, with 8 positions matching TRBD2. The DNA end lines up better with TRBJ2-7; the J call may be wrong. CDR3 length equals 16 residues. Germline V gives CDR1 LGHNA, CDR2 YSLEER. For the CDR3, the DNA is TGCGCCAGCAGCCAAGATCCGGGGGGGGAAATCTACGAGCAGTACTTC. This sequence encodes CASSQDPGGEIYEQYF.

In DNA form, the CDR3 reads TGTGCCAGCAGTCGGACAGTCCTTTCCTACAATGAGCAGTTCTTC. Translated: CASSRTVLSYNEQFF. The gene calls are TRBV6-5 and TRBJ2-1, with D possibly matching TRBD1 (6 bases). V was clipped by 5 bases and J by 1 base, with 12 bases between them. CDR3 length: 15 amino acids. From germline, CDR1 is MNHEY and CDR2 SVGAGI.

The rearrangement links TRBV7-3 to TRBJ2-7, with 10 bases aligning to TRBD2. J lost 1 base, V lost 8 bases, and 8 bases had no gene match. This CDR3 is built from 15 residues. In germline, CDR1 is SGHTA, CDR2 FQGTGA. Here the CDR3 reads CASALAGAGSYEQYF. CDR3 DNA: TGTGCCAGCGCCCTAGCGGGAGCCGGATCCTACGAGCAGTACTTC.

The gene calls are TRBV30 and TRBJ1-1, with D maybe TRBD1 (5 bases). Trimming removed 6 bases from V and 0 bases from J, with 8 bases in between. Germline V CDR1 and CDR2: GTSNPN, SVGIG (reference sequence). The CDR3 spans 12 residues. CDR3 protein: CACGTLNTEAFF. Here the CDR3 DNA reads TGTGCCTGCGGGACTTTGAACACTGAAGCTTTCTTT.

CDR3 loop: CASSESIKQGDYGYTF. The CDR3 nucleotides read TGCGCCAGCAGTGAGTCGATAAAACAGGGAGACTATGGCTACACCTTC. The genes are TRBV10-2 and TRBJ1-2; tentatively, D is TRBD1 (6 bases). CDR1 WSHSY and CDR2 SAAADI come from the germline V gene. There are 16 residues in the CDR3. V was shortened by 0 bases and J by 3 bases, with 14 bases between the two germline ends.

The gene calls are TRBV27 and TRBJ1-2, with D possibly matching TRBD1 (6 bases). The V and J ends lost 5 bases and 4 bases respectively, with 8 bases between them. Germline V gives CDR1 MNHEY, CDR2 SMNVEV (reference sequence). The CDR3 loop spans 12 amino acids. The CDR3 nucleotides read TGTGCCAGCAGTCCGGACAGCTATGGCTACACCTTC. It encodes CASSPDSYGYTF.

The genes are TRBV5-4 and TRBJ2-6; D perhaps matches TRBD1 (6 bases). This CDR3 contains 17 residues. Deletions cut 5 bases from V and 1 base from J, with 16 bases between. Germline V gene lookup returns CDR1 SGHNT and CDR2 YYREEE (reference sequence). Here the CDR3 DNA reads TGTGCCAGCAGTGATGGCGGCAGGGGATCTGGGGCCAACGTCCTGACTTTC. Translated, it gives CASSDGGRGSGANVLTF. Drawing the rest from reference TRBV5-4 and TRBJ2-6, the complete variable domain is ETGVTQSPTHLIKTRGQQVTLRCSSQSGHNTVSWYQQALGQGPQFIFQYYREEENGRGNFPPRFSGLQFPNYSSELNVNALELDDSALYLCASSDGGRGSGANVLTFGAGSRLTVL.

The rearrangement uses TRBV10-2 and TRBJ2-1, with no clear D. V lost 2 bases and J lost 6, with 5 bases in between. The CDR3 runs to 12 residues. The germline V gene encodes CDR1 WSHSY and CDR2 SAAADI. The DNA for the CDR3 is TGCGCCAGCAGTGAGAGGAGCAATGAGCAGTTCTTC. It codes for CASSERSNEQFF.

The chain has TRBV5-1 and TRBJ2-5; 9 nucleotides line up with TRBD2. There are 16 residues in the CDR3. J was trimmed by 2 bases and V by 0 bases; bases with no gene match: 5. The germline V gene encodes CDR1 SGHRS and CDR2 YFSETQ. CDR3 in amino acids: CASSLGGLAGQETQYF. The CDR3 DNA reads as TGCGCCAGCAGCTTGGGGGGGCTAGCGGGGCAAGAGACCCAGTACTTC.

This clone was detected once. V gene TRBV5-1 combines with J gene TRBJ2-7, with TRBD1 identical over 12 bases. The CDR3 loop spans 14 amino acids. CDR1 SGHRS and CDR2 YFSETQ come from the germline V gene. J was trimmed by 1 base and V by 7 bases; bases with no gene match: 3. The DNA for the CDR3 is TGCGCCAGCTCGGGACAGGGGGCTTCCTACGAGCAGTACTTC. Its translation is CASSGQGASYEQYF. Filled out from reference TRBV5-1 and TRBJ2-7, the complete variable domain reads KAGVTQTPRYLIKTRGQQVTLSCSPISGHRSVSWYQQTPGQGLQFLFEYFSETQRNKGNFPGRFSGRQFSNSRSEMNVSTLELGDSALYLCASSGQGASYEQYFGPGTRLTVT.

The chain has TRBV11-2 and TRBJ1-2; 8 nucleotides line up with TRBD1. The V and J ends lost 1 base and 1 base, in that order; junction bases with no gene match: 8. CDR1 and CDR2 from the germline V gene are SGHAT and FQNNGV. This CDR3 has 17 amino acids. This CDR3 reads CASSLAPDRGVNYGYTF. CDR3 nucleotide sequence: TGTGCCAGCAGCTTAGCTCCCGACAGGGGAGTTAACTATGGCTACACCTTC.

The chain uses TRBV20-1 and TRBJ2-7; unclear D gene. This CDR3 has 11 residues. Germline V lookup: CDR1 DFQATT, CDR2 SNEGSKA (reference sequence). Trimming cost V 3 bases and J 3 bases, with 6 bases left between them. CDR3 coding DNA: TGCAGTGCTAGTAACAGCTACGAGCAGTACTTC. Residues: CSASNSYEQYF.

This clone was seen more than once but under ten times. The chain's CDR3 is CASRREFSGNTIYF. The CDR3, as DNA: TGTGCCAGCAGACGGGAGTTCTCTGGAAACACCATATATTTT. The genes are TRBV6-1 and TRBJ1-3; the D is unclear. Germline V CDR1 and CDR2: MNHNS, SASEGT. There are 14 residues in the CDR3. Trimming took 6 bases from V and 0 from J, leaving 9 bases between them.